Each of the 21 T cell receptor beta chains below was sequenced from the same sample in a study of cytomegalovirus exposure and HLA in healthy donors. With 60 Vbeta and 13 Jbeta primers, the PCR was carried out. Method: immunoSEQ multiplex PCR; TCRdb's copy keeps in-frame clones and lacks some. Of roughly 99,000 clones in the sample, over 70% are singletons; the top ten hold approximately 2.1%. Sequencing was performed on PBMCs. Source of these receptors: a man younger than 40 in good health and CMV-seronegative.

The V and J genes are TRBV30 and TRBJ1-2; no reliable D call. V was cut by 4 bases and J by 8 bases, with 20 bases left in between. The CDR3 covers 14 residues. The germline V gene encodes CDR1 GTSNPN and CDR2 SVGIG (reference sequence). CDR3 in amino acids: CAWITHGAGGGYTF. The CDR3 DNA follows: TGTGCCTGGATTACCCACGGCGCAGGTGGGGGCTACACCTTC.

The CDR3 loop is CASSPFSDRANEQFF. The CDR3 DNA reads as TGTGCCAGCAGCCCTTTCTCTGACAGGGCGAATGAGCAGTTCTTC. The genes are TRBV25-1 and TRBJ2-1; 7 bases align to TRBD1. V dropped 6 bases and J dropped 7; count of bases not matched to a gene: 12. This CDR3 is 15 amino acids long. Per the germline V gene, CDR1 is MGHDK and CDR2 is SYGVNS.

This chain links TRBV6-5 with TRBJ2-1, with a weak D call TRBD1 (5 bases). The CDR3 sequence is 14 residues long. Germline CDR1 is MNHEY and CDR2 is SVGAGI. The V end lost 5 bases, the J end lost 5 bases, and 13 bases lay between the germline ends. The chain's CDR3 is CASSPGGRDNEQFF. The CDR3 DNA reads TGTGCCAGCAGTCCGGGTGGCAGGGACAATGAGCAGTTCTTC.

The rearrangement links TRBV4-1 to TRBJ2-3; 9 bases are shared with TRBD1. Trimming at V came to 5 bases and at J to 14 bases, leaving 8 bases not matched to a gene. Germline V gene data show CDR1 as MGHRA and CDR2 as YSYEKL. This CDR3 has 12 amino acids. For the CDR3, the DNA is TGCGCCAGCAGCGGACGGACAGGGGAGGCGTATTTT. Amino acids: CASSGRTGEAYF.

This clone has more than one count but fewer than ten. V gene TRBV4-1 combines with J gene TRBJ2-5; D uncertain. The V end was cut by 3 bases, the J end by 4 bases, with 12 bases between. The CDR3 has 14 amino acids. The germline V gene has CDR1 MGHRA and CDR2 YSYEKL. The CDR3 loop is CASSQRSVRETQYF. CDR3 nucleotides: TGCGCCAGCAGCCAGCGGTCTGTAAGAGAGACCCAGTACTTC.

The chain is built from TRBV7-6 and TRBJ2-2; 12 bases line up with TRBD2. CDR1 and CDR2 (germline): SGHVS, FNYEAQ. This CDR3 spans 15 amino acids. The V segment lost 5 bases and the J segment 5 bases; nucleotides outside the gene matches: 3. The DNA for the CDR3 is TGTGCCAGCAGCCCGACTAGCGGGAGTACCGGGGAGCTGTTTTTT. It encodes CASSPTSGSTGELFF.

V usage is TRBV28 and J usage is TRBJ1-1, with D unresolved. The germline CDR1 and CDR2 sequences are MDHEN and SYDVKM. Trimming cost V 0 bases and J 1 base, with 9 bases left between them. This CDR3 has 15 amino acids. The chain's CDR3 is CASSLWSGGNTEAFF. The CDR3 coding sequence is TGTGCCAGCAGTTTATGGAGTGGTGGGAACACTGAAGCTTTCTTT.

The chain links TRBV7-9 to TRBJ2-7; TRBD2 agrees at 8 bases. CDR1 SEHNR and CDR2 FQNEAQ come from the germline V gene (reference sequence). The J segment lost 0 bases and the V segment lost 5 bases, leaving 3 bases of the junction unmatched. The length of the CDR3 is 14 residues. The chain's CDR3 is CASSVTSGSYEQYF. CDR3 sequence (DNA): TGTGCCAGCAGCGTAACTAGCGGCTCCTACGAGCAGTACTTC.

The chain carries TRBV7-2 and TRBJ1-5; a weak D match, TRBD1 (6 bases). Trimming left V 3 bases short and J 2 bases short, with 23 bases between. The germline gives CDR1 SGHTA, CDR2 FQGNSA. This CDR3 spans 19 amino acids. The CDR3 DNA reads TGTGCCAGCAGCTTCCGTTTTGCAGGGGCAAGGAACGGCAATCAGCCCCAGCATTTT. Residues: CASSFRFAGARNGNQPQHF.

The table lists this clone with a count of one. V and J are TRBV29-1 and TRBJ1-2; possible D gene TRBD1, 6 bases. The V and J ends lost 5 bases and 8 bases respectively, with 15 bases between them. This CDR3 region has 12 residues. The germline V gene has CDR1 SQVTM and CDR2 ANQGSEA. The CDR3 loop reads CSVQMTGRGYTF. The CDR3 nucleotides are TGCAGCGTTCAGATGACAGGTCGGGGCTACACCTTC.

This sequence joins TRBV30 and TRBJ1-5, with 9 bases that match TRBD1. The ends lost 0 bases at V and 3 bases at J; junction bases unmatched: 12. Germline loops: CDR1 GTSNPN, CDR2 SVGIG (reference sequence). This CDR3 spans 18 amino acids. Written as DNA, the CDR3 is TGTGCCTGGAGTGTAGGGGGTAGGACAGGGGATGCCAATCAGCCCCAGCATTTT. Residues: CAWSVGGRTGDANQPQHF.

The V and J genes are TRBV6-5 and TRBJ1-3, with unresolved D. Germline loops: CDR1 MNHEY, CDR2 SVGAGI. Deletions cut 7 bases from V and 0 bases from J, with 13 bases between. The CDR3 is made up of 15 amino acids. The chain's CDR3 is CASTPFGDSGNTIYF. The CDR3 DNA follows: TGTGCCAGCACCCCATTCGGGGACTCTGGAAACACCATATATTTT.

This clone was found a few times. The chain uses TRBV2 and TRBJ2-7; D is undetermined. CDR3 length: 16 amino acids. The V end lost 3 bases, the J end lost 0 bases, and 15 bases lay between the germline ends. Germline assignment: CDR1 SNHLY and CDR2 FYNNEI. CDR3 nucleotides: TGTGCCAGCAGTGATAAAGTCAGGCTAAGCTCCTACGAGCAGTACTTC. Its translation is CASSDKVRLSSYEQYF.

The gene calls are TRBV28 and TRBJ2-7; D remains unclear. This CDR3 spans 12 amino acids. The V end lost 6 bases, the J end lost 0 bases, and 6 bases lay between the germline ends. CDR1 is MDHEN, CDR2 SYDVKM, per germline. CDR3 loop: CASRSSSYEQYF. CDR3 nucleotide sequence: TGTGCCAGCAGGTCGAGCTCCTACGAGCAGTACTTC.

This clone has only one observation. The chain couples TRBV7-8 to TRBJ1-1, with 7 bases fitting TRBD1. Trimming cost V 8 bases and J 1 base; bases outside gene matches: 7. This CDR3 comprises 14 residues. Looked up from germline, CDR1 is SGHVS and CDR2 is FQNEAQ. The CDR3 DNA is TGTGCCAGCCACGCAGGGGGGACGAACACTGAAGCTTTCTTT. It specifies CASHAGGTNTEAFF.

This clone was counted between two and nine times. V gene TRBV10-1 combines with J gene TRBJ2-1; D is undetermined. Germline loops: CDR1 WNHNN, CDR2 SYGVQD (reference sequence). The germline V and J ends were trimmed by 0 bases and 7 bases, with 7 bases remaining between them. The CDR3 covers 13 residues. CDR3 in DNA: TGCGCCAGCAGTGAGTCTAGTGTAAATGAGCAGTTCTTC. Protein: CASSESSVNEQFF.

This clone was seen a single time. This chain links TRBV28 with TRBJ1-1, with D perhaps matching TRBD1 (6 bases). This CDR3 is 13 amino acids long. Germline assignment: CDR1 MDHEN and CDR2 SYDVKM. V gave up 11 bases and J gave up 6 bases, with 19 bases separating them. CDR3 protein: CAAGVGHTSEAFF. The CDR3 DNA follows: TGTGCCGCAGGGGTCGGACATACTTCTGAAGCTTTCTTT.

The chain employs TRBV6-5 and TRBJ1-1; 8 bases map to TRBD1. The CDR3 is 15 amino acids. Losses at the gene ends were 5 bases for V and 1 base for J; bases not matched to a gene: 6. Germline V gene lookup returns CDR1 MNHEY and CDR2 SVGAGI. The CDR3 sequence is CASSLGQGGNTEAFF. The CDR3, as DNA: TGTGCCAGCAGTCTCGGACAGGGTGGGAACACTGAAGCTTTCTTT.

The rearrangement uses TRBV11-2 and TRBJ2-7, with a weak D call TRBD1 (6 bases). Per germline, CDR1 SGHAT and CDR2 FQNNGV. V was cut by 5 bases and J by 2 bases, with 13 bases left in between. CDR3 size: 14 residues. The CDR3 DNA reads TGTGCCAGCAGCCCGTGGACAGTGGCCTACGAGCAGTACTTC. Its protein product is CASSPWTVAYEQYF. The entire variable domain, with the rest obtained from reference TRBV11-2 and TRBJ2-7, is as follows: EAGVAQSPRYKIIEKRQSVAFWCNPISGHATLYWYQQILGQGPKLLIQFQNNGVVDDSQLPKDRFSAERLKGVDSTLKIQPAKLEDSAVYLCASSPWTVAYEQYFGPGTRLTVT.

This chain joins TRBV2 and TRBJ2-1; 11 bases map to TRBD1. From germline, CDR1 is SNHLY and CDR2 FYNNEI. J gave up 4 bases and V 6 bases, and 8 bases lay outside the gene matches. The CDR3 is made up of 16 amino acids. In DNA form, the CDR3 reads TGTGCCAGCAGGAAATCCGGGACAGGGGGGTACAATGAGCAGTTCTTC. Amino acid sequence: CASRKSGTGGYNEQFF.

The J gene is TRBJ2-1, the V gene TRBV27; unclear D gene. CDR1 and CDR2 (germline): MNHEY, SMNVEV (reference sequence). The V end was cut by 1 base, the J end by 7 bases, with 8 bases between. The CDR3 contains 13 residues. In DNA form, the CDR3 reads TGTGCCAGCAGTTTATTGGTAGCTAATGAGCAGTTCTTC. The encoded protein is CASSLLVANEQFF.